One T cell receptor beta chain is described in this entry. Its antigen is not known. This sample is part of a study of CD8+CD57+ T cells in acquired aplastic anemia. In the study overall: Sorted CD4+ plus CD8+ cells gave DNA averaging roughly 3 ug. An average of approximately 11 million reads for CD4+ cells was obtained from healthy donors.

The study, taken as a whole, reports: Statistical testing detected no significant gap in CD8+ Simpson's diversity between patients and controls. Both patients and controls carried the same twenty-nine CD8+ CDR3 sequences.

V was clipped by 8 bases and J by 0 bases, with 13 bases between them. The germline V gene encodes CDR1 SQVTM and CDR2 ANQGSEA. The CDR3 sequence is 13 residues long. The use of genomic DNA as template underpinned the TCR beta VDJ and CDR3 profiling. MiXCR, run by TCRdb on the reads, gives a single entry per CDR3 protein. Of 30,000 to 40,000 distinct CDR3 sequences listed, 65% to 80% are singletons. The sequence derives from a human donor in good health, serving as a control. Sequences were obtained from sorted CD4+, CD8+, or CD8+CD57+ T cells (not recorded which) from PBMCs. V gene TRBV29-1 combines with J gene TRBJ1-1; perhaps TRBD1 as D (5 bases). CDR3 in DNA: TGCAGCCTGACAGAATACATGAACACTGAAGCTTTCTTT. This codes for CSLTEYMNTEAFF.